These 13 T cell receptor beta chains originate from one sample sequenced in a study of CXCR3-negative and CXCR3-positive naive CD8 T cells (dated by TCRdb to about 2019). Data came from a NextSeq 550. The Human TCR Profiling Kit (MiLaboratory) was used to prepare UMI-labeled 5' RACE TRB cDNA libraries. TCRdb reprocessed the raw reads; every CDR3 protein sequence is a single record, and DNA is not supplied. In this sample's table one finds about 120,000 distinct CDR3 sequences. 0.25% to 0.35% of the sample rests with the top ten. The sequenced sample consisted of naive CXCR3- CD8+ T cells from blood. The label giving this sample's cell subset or site can be read as: CD45RO-CCR7+CD27+CD95- naive CD8+ T cells lacking CXCR3 (TNR3-). All receptors derive from a human donor in good health. Some clones in this sample may be carry-over from other donors' samples.

CDR3 region: CSVGHLGVSGYTDTQYF. The chain combines TRBV29-1 with TRBJ2-3; TCRdb proposes TRBD2, but this gene call is untestable without DNA. Germline V CDR1 and CDR2: SQVTM, ANQGSEA. The CDR3 length is 17 residues.

The chain has TRBV7-9 and TRBJ2-3; TCRdb gives TRBD1 as the D gene, but with no DNA this cannot be confirmed. This CDR3 is built from 17 residues. Germline CDR1 is SEHNR and CDR2 is FQNEAQ (reference sequence). CDR3 residues: CASSRRTESTRTDTQYF.

The genes are TRBV5-5 and TRBJ2-7; the TCRdb call, TRBD1, lacks DNA for checking. Germline-derived CDR1 and CDR2 are SGHKS and YYEKEE (reference sequence). The CDR3 runs to 14 residues. This chain's CDR3 is CASSEFGTHYEQYF. Full variable domain (rest looked up from reference TRBV5-5 and TRBJ2-7): DAGVTQSPTHLIKTRGQQVTLRCSPISGHKSVSWYQQVLGQGPQFIFQYYEKEERGRGNFPDRFSARQFPNYSSELNVNALLLGDSALYLCASSEFGTHYEQYFGPGTRLTVT.

The V call is TRBV7-3, the J call TRBJ2-1. This CDR3 region has 13 residues. Germline CDR1 and CDR2: SGHTA and FQGTGA. CDR3 sequence: CASSPDEYNEQFF.

The chain employs TRBV9 and TRBJ1-1. The CDR3 extends over 15 amino acids. Germline assignment: CDR1 SGDLS and CDR2 YYNGEE. The CDR3 loop reads CASSVDGSLNTEAFF.

The chain joins TRBV5-4 to TRBJ2-5; TCRdb picks TRBD1, but there is no DNA to check that call. The CDR3 sequence is 15 residues long. Per germline, CDR1 SGHNT and CDR2 YYREEE (reference sequence). CDR3 sequence: CASSETGGDQETQYF.

V usage is TRBV20-1 and J usage is TRBJ2-7; TCRdb's D gene call, TRBD1, goes unchecked for lack of DNA. This CDR3 is 12 amino acids long. From germline, CDR1 is DFQATT and CDR2 SNEGSKA (reference sequence). CDR3 amino acids: CSARWGEYEQYF.

This chain links TRBV4-3 with TRBJ2-3; absent DNA, TCRdb's TRBD2 call cannot be checked. The germline CDR1 and CDR2 sequences are LGHNA and YSLEER. The CDR3 is 13 amino acids. The CDR3 protein is CASSPASTEAQYF.

The chain uses TRBV7-9 and TRBJ2-2; the TCRdb D gene call, TRBD2, has no DNA to confirm it. Germline values: CDR1 SEHNR, CDR2 FQNEAQ (reference sequence). This CDR3 comprises 17 residues. CDR3 sequence reads: CASSPDLAVAATGELFF.

V is TRBV19 and J is TRBJ2-7; TCRdb's D call, TRBD2, is unchecked because there is no DNA. The CDR3 length is 15 residues. Germline-derived CDR1 and CDR2 are LNHDA and SQIVND (reference sequence). The CDR3 loop reads CASSIVRGEFTEQYF.

The chain recombines TRBV5-1 with TRBJ1-5. Per germline, CDR1 SGHRS and CDR2 YFSETQ. The CDR3 spans 13 residues. CDR3 loop: CASSLEGPEPQHF.

This chain connects TRBV15 to TRBJ2-1. Germline CDR1 reads LNHNV; CDR2 reads YYDKDF (reference sequence). This CDR3 has 15 residues. CDR3 loop: CATSRDSRQDNEQFF. The full variable domain, rest sourced from reference TRBV15 and TRBJ2-1, is DAMVIQNPRYQVTQFGKPVTLSCSQTLNHNVMYWYQQKSSQAPKLLFHYYDKDFNNEADTPDNFQSRRPNTSFCFLDIRSPGLGDTAMYLCATSRDSRQDNEQFFGPGTRLTVL.

This chain uses TRBV28 with TRBJ2-7; the TRBD1 assignment by TCRdb is unverifiable without DNA. Germline V gene data show CDR1 as MDHEN and CDR2 as SYDVKM. The length of the CDR3 is 13 residues. The CDR3 sequence is CASSFRRGERGYF. The full variable domain, with the rest looked up from reference TRBV28 and TRBJ2-7, is DVKVTQSSRYLVKRTGEKVFLECVQDMDHENMFWYRQDPGLGLRLIYFSYDVKMKEKGDIPEGYSVSREKKERFSLILESASTNQTSMYLCASSFRRGERGYFGPGTRLTVT.